What follows are 10 T cell receptor beta chains derived from one specimen sequenced in a study of shared clonotypes between healthy human individuals. Method: immunoSEQ multiplex PCR; TCRdb's copy keeps in-frame clones and lacks some. The data contain about 530,000 clones, 60% to 80% of them singletons. The source material was PBMCs. The receptors were gathered from a woman in her 40s in good health. Some clones in this sample may be carry-over from other donors' samples.

The CDR3 coding sequence is TGTGCCAGCAGTTCAGGGGATACTGGCACAGATACGCAGTATTTT. Its translation is CASSSGDTGTDTQYF. The V gene is TRBV6-4, the J gene TRBJ2-3; maybe TRBD1 (6 bases). The V end lost 5 bases, the J end lost 1 base, and 13 bases lay between the germline ends. Germline lookup yields CDR1 MRHNA and CDR2 SNTAGT. This CDR3 comprises 15 residues.

V and J are TRBV4-2 and TRBJ2-5; 8 nucleotides match TRBD2. The last part of the DNA fits TRBJ2-7 better; the J call may be wrong. Germline lookup yields CDR1 LGHNA and CDR2 YNFKEQ. The CDR3 totals 15 residues. CDR3 coding DNA: TGTGCCAGCAGCCAAGGACTAGCGAAAGCCTACGAGCAGTACTTC. It codes for CASSQGLAKAYEQYF.

The genes are TRBV30 and TRBJ2-7; 7 bases are a match to TRBD1. The length of the CDR3 is 16 residues. Trimming removed 5 bases from V and 0 bases from J; junction bases left unmatched: 13. CDR1 GTSNPN and CDR2 SVGIG come from the germline V gene (reference sequence). CDR3 protein: CAWSPPATGLSYEQYF. In nucleotides, the CDR3 is TGTGCCTGGTCTCCGCCGGCGACAGGGCTCTCCTACGAGCAGTACTTC.

The chain combines TRBV7-2 with TRBJ2-1; tentatively, D is TRBD1 or TRBD2 (5 bases each). Trimming removed 5 bases from V and 7 bases from J, with 9 bases in between. Germline assignment: CDR1 SGHTA and CDR2 FQGNSA. CDR3 length equals 12 residues. CDR3 region: CASSRDRNEQFF. The CDR3 region has the DNA TGTGCCAGCAGCCGGGACCGAAATGAGCAGTTCTTC.

This chain connects TRBV25-1 to TRBJ2-3; 7 bases agree with TRBD2. The V gene's germline CDR1 is MGHDK and CDR2 SYGVNS. The CDR3 loop spans 15 amino acids. The J segment lost 14 bases and the V segment lost 6 bases, leaving 20 bases of the junction unmatched. The CDR3 DNA reads as TGTGCCAGCAGCAGAGGCAGGGAGGGTTGGTTGGTTGGGTATTTT. It translates to CASSRGREGWLVGYF.

This clone has just a few counts. At one boundary the junction diverges from the germline segment, which might be a read error. V is TRBV25-1 and J is TRBJ1-2, with TRBD1 identical over 10 bases. Per germline, CDR1 MGHDK and CDR2 SYGVNS. The CDR3 is made up of 14 amino acids. CDR3 sequence reads: CASSEWDRGDLVLF. CDR3 sequence (DNA): TGTGCCAGCAGTGAATGGGACAGGGGAGACCTCGTTCTCTTC.

J is TRBJ2-1 and V is TRBV14, with 11 bases fitting TRBD2. Germline CDR1 reads SGHDN; CDR2 reads FVKESK. The J segment lost 4 bases and the V segment lost 4 bases, leaving 6 bases of the junction unmatched. CDR3 length: 16 amino acids. The CDR3 DNA reads TGTGCCAGCAGCCCCCTGGGGACTAGCGGATACAATGAGCAGTTCTTC. Protein: CASSPLGTSGYNEQFF.

As for this clone: This likely stems from a read error, as it lies one base from a far larger clone. The rearrangement joins TRBV7-8 to TRBJ2-7; the match to TRBD1 covers 8 bases. The CDR3 has 13 amino acids. V shed 1 base, J shed 4 bases, and the junction held 0 bases outside the gene matches. CDR1 is SGHVS and CDR2 is FQNEAQ in the germline V gene. CDR3 nucleotides: TGTGCCAGCAGCTTAGGGACAGGGTACGAGCAGTACTTC. Its protein is CASSLGTGYEQYF.

As for this clone: Its ends do not fully match the called genes, so a read error is possible. The rearrangement uses TRBV5-1 and TRBJ2-1; D perhaps matches TRBD2 (7 bases). CDR3 length: 12 residues. Germline CDR1 SGHRS, CDR2 YFSETQ. CDR3 amino acids: CASSLGGGGPIF. CDR3 coding DNA: TGCGCCAGCAGCTTGGGAGGGGGAGGGCCAATCTTC.

This chain links TRBV11-2 with TRBJ2-7; the match to TRBD2 covers 9 bases. Germline trimming cut 0 bases from V and 4 bases from J; bases unmatched to any gene: 10. Germline CDR1 is SGHAT and CDR2 is FQNNGV. There are 17 residues in the CDR3. The CDR3 coding sequence is TGTGCCAGCAGCTTAGATTCTGGTAGCGGGAGTCGGTACGAGCAGTACTTC. It translates to CASSLDSGSGSRYEQYF.